Detailed here is one TCR beta chain. The sample is drawn from a study of blood T cell repertoires in COVID-19. Study-level background: Italy, Spain and the United States were the sources of the convalescent and acute COVID-19 samples. T cells, B-cell-depleted T cells, or PBMCs supplied cDNA or gDNA.

In the source study's methods: Reference gene primer amplification yielded estimated nucleated cell counts. This table comes from immunoSEQ multiplex PCR, and its TCRdb copy is limited to in-frame clones, with some not included. The V and J calls and clone size come from that table; D and trimming were worked out from the DNA. The table lists over 200,000 clones, approximately 90% of them singletons. V trimming: 2 bases; J trimming: 0 bases; junction bases outside the gene matches: 3. Germline V lookup: CDR1 LGHNA, CDR2 YNFKEQ. This CDR3 region has 15 residues. The sequence derives from a man younger than 40 with acute or convalescent COVID-19. Specimen: peripheral blood. This chain uses TRBV4-2 with TRBJ1-1, with 7 positions matching TRBD1. As DNA, the CDR3 is TGTGCCAGCAGCCAACCGGGACAGCTGAACACTGAAGCTTTCTTT. Translated: CASSQPGQLNTEAFF.